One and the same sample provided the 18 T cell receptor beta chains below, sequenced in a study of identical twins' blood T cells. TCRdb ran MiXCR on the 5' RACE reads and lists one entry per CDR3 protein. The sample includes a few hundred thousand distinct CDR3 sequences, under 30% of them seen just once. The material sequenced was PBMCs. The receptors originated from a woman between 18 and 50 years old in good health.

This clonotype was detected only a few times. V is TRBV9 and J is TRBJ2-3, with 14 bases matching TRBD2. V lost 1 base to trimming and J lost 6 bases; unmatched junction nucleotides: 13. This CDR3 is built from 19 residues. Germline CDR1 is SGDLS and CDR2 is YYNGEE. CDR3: CASSVTLRGTSGSRDTQYF. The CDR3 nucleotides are TGTGCCAGCAGCGTAACCCTACGGGGGACTAGCGGGAGTCGGGATACGCAGTATTTT.

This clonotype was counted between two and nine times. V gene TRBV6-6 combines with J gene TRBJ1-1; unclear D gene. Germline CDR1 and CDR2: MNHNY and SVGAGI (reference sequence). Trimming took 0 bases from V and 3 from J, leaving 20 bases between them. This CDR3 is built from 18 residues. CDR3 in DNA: TGTGCCAGCAGTTACTCGATTAGTGATTCGAGGGTGGACACTGAAGCTTTCTTT. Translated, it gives CASSYSISDSRVDTEAFF.

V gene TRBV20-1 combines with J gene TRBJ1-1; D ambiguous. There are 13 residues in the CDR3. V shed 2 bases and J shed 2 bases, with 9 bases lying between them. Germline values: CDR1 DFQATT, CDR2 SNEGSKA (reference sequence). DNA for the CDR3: TGCAGTGCTAGAAAAGACCCCAACACTGAAGCTTTCTTT. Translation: CSARKDPNTEAFF.

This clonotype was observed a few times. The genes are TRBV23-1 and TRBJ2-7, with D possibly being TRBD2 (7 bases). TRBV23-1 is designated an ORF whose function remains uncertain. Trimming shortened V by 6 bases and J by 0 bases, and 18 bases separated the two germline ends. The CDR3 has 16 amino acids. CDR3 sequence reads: CASSLLGGHYSYEQYF. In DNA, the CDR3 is TGCGCCAGCAGCCTATTGGGGGGGCATTACTCCTACGAGCAGTACTTC.

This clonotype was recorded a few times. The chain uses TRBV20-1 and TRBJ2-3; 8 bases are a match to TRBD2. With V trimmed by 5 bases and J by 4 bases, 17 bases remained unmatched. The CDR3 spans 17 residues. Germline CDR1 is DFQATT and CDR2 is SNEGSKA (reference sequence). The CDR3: CSAQVGTSTSRADTQYF. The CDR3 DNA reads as TGCAGTGCTCAAGTGGGGACTAGTACGTCTCGCGCAGATACGCAGTATTTT.

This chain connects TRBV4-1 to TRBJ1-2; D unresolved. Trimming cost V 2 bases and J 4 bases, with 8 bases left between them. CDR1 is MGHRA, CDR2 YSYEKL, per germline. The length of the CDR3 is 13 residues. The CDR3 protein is CASSQQRGYGYTF. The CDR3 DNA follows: TGCGCCAGCAGCCAACAACGGGGCTATGGCTACACCTTC.

The CDR3 is CASSQEGRQGEKLFF. In nucleotides, the CDR3 is TGCGCCAGCAGCCAAGAAGGACGACAGGGGGAAAAACTGTTTTTT. The J gene is TRBJ1-4, the V gene TRBV4-3; 8 bases match TRBD1. Germline V gives CDR1 LGHNA, CDR2 YSLEER. Losses at the gene ends were 0 bases for V and 8 bases for J; bases not matched to a gene: 5. The CDR3 is 15 residues long.

CDR3 in DNA: TGTGCCAGCAGCTCCGGGGGACGGGCGAACACTGAAGCTTTCTTT. The encoded protein is CASSSGGRANTEAFF. The chain links TRBV12-3 or TRBV12-4 to TRBJ1-1; weak D call: TRBD1 (5 bases). V lost 6 bases and J 1 base, leaving 15 bases between the germline ends. CDR3 size: 15 residues.

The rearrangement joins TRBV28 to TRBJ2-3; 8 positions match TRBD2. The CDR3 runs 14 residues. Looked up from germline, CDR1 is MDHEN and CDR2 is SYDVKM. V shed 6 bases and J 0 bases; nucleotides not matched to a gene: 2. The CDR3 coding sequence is TGTGCCAGCAGGTTAGCGGGAAGCACAGATACGCAGTATTTT. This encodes CASRLAGSTDTQYF.

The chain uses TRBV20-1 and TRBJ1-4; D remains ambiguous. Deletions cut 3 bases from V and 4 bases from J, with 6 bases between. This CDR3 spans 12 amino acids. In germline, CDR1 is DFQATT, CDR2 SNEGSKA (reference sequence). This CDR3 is CSASQRNEKLFF. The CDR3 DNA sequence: TGCAGTGCTAGCCAGCGTAATGAAAAACTGTTTTTT.

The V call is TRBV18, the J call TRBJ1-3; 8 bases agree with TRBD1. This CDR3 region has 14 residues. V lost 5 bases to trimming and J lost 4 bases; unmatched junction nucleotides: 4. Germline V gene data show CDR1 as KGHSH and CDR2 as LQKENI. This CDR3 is CASSIQGAGNTIYF. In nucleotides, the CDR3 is TGTGCCAGCTCAATTCAGGGGGCCGGAAACACCATATATTTT.

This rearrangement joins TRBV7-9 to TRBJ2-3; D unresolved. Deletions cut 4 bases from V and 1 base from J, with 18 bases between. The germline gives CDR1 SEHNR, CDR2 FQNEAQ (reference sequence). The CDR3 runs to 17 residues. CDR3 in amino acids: CASSSSLYGLGTDTQYF. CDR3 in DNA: TGTGCCAGCAGCTCCTCCCTCTATGGTCTGGGCACAGATACGCAGTATTTT.

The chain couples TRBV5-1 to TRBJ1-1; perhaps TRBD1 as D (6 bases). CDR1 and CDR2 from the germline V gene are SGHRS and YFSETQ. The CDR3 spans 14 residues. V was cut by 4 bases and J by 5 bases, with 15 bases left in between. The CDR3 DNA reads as TGCGCCAGCAGCCCCAACGGGGGCTATACTGAAGCTTTCTTT. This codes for CASSPNGGYTEAFF.

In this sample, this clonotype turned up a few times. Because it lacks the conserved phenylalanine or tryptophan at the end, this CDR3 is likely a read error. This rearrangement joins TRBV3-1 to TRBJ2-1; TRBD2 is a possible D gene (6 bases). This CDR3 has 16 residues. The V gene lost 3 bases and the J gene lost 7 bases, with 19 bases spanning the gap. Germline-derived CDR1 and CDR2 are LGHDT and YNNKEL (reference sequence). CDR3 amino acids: CASSQIGGGRRNEQFL. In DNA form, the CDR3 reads TGTGCCAGCAGCCAGATAGGCGGAGGGAGGCGTAATGAGCAGTTCCTC.

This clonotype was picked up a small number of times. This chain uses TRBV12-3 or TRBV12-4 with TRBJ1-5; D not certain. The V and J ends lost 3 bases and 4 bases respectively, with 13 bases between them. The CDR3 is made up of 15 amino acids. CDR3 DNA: TGTGCCAGCAGTTTTTTTGGGCGGCCAAATCAGCCCCAGCATTTT. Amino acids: CASSFFGRPNQPQHF.

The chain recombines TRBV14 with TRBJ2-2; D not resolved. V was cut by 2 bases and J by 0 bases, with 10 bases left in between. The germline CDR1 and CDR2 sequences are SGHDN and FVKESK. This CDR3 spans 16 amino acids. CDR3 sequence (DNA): TGTGCCAGCAGCCAACGAAGCAGCGCGAACACCGGGGAGCTGTTTTTT. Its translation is CASSQRSSANTGELFF.

This chain's CDR3 is CSAKSTGAEAFF. The CDR3 DNA is TGCAGTGCAAAATCGACAGGGGCCGAAGCTTTCTTT. This sequence joins TRBV20-1 and TRBJ1-1; 8 nucleotides line up with TRBD1. Germline V lookup: CDR1 DFQATT, CDR2 SNEGSKA (reference sequence). The CDR3 runs 12 residues. After removal of 6 bases from V and 8 bases from J, the junction contained 8 bases not matched to a gene.

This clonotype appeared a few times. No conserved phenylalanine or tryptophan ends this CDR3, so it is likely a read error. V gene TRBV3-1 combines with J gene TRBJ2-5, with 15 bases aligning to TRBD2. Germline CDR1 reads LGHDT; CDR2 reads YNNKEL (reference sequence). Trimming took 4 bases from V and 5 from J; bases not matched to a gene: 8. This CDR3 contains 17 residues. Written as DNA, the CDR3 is TGTGCCAGCAGCCCGGGACTAGCGGGGGGCGGTCGGGAGACCCAGTACCTC. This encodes CASSPGLAGGGRETQYL.